A single sample gave rise to the 21 T cell receptor beta chains below, sequenced in a study of patients and donors after allogeneic stem cell transplantation. TCRdb independently ran MiXCR on the RT-PCR reads; one entry per CDR3 protein. Of fewer than 30,000 distinct CDR3 sequences listed, approximately 43% are singletons. Material for sequencing was blood, either unsorted or a sorted T cell fraction (not recorded which). The receptors derive from a human donor who was either an allogeneic HSCT recipient or a stem cell or donor lymphocyte infusion donor (not recorded which). It is not recorded whose cells these are; they may come from a transplant donor.

The chain uses TRBV11-1 and TRBJ2-1; no clear D gene. Germline V CDR1 and CDR2: SGHAT, FQDESV (reference sequence). V dropped 2 bases and J dropped 5 bases, with 13 bases sitting between them. CDR3 size: 15 residues. The CDR3 bases are TGTGCCAGCAGCTTATCGAGGCACCCTCACAATGAGCAGTTCTTC. This codes for CASSLSRHPHNEQFF.

This chain joins TRBV7-9 and TRBJ1-5; D not certain. The V and J ends lost 4 bases and 2 bases respectively, with 15 bases between them. Germline V lookup: CDR1 SEHNR, CDR2 FQNEAQ (reference sequence). The CDR3 is 16 amino acids. The CDR3 region is CASSSPGSNGNQPQHF. In nucleotides, the CDR3 is TGTGCCAGCAGCTCCCCGGGGTCGAATGGCAATCAGCCCCAGCATTTT.

CDR3: CASSSRDQQSTDTQYF. CDR3 in DNA: TGCGCCAGCAGCTCAAGGGACCAACAGAGCACAGATACGCAGTATTTT. The rearrangement uses TRBV5-1 and TRBJ2-3; D assignment may be TRBD1 or TRBD2 (5 bases each). Trimming left V 3 bases short and J 0 bases short, with 14 bases between. Germline V CDR1 and CDR2: SGHRS, YFSETQ. This CDR3 is 16 amino acids long.

The chain couples TRBV27 to TRBJ1-6; 10 bases are shared with TRBD1. The CDR3 has 16 amino acids. The V gene end was trimmed by 5 bases and the J gene end by 7 bases; junction bases not matched to a gene: 8. Germline-derived CDR1 and CDR2 are MNHEY and SMNVEV (reference sequence). The CDR3 here is CASSPLAGQGNSPLHF. The CDR3, as DNA: TGTGCCAGCAGTCCTCTGGCGGGACAGGGGAATTCACCCCTCCACTTT.

This clonotype was seen more than once but under ten times. This chain connects TRBV3-1 to TRBJ1-1; no clear D gene. Germline V gene data show CDR1 as LGHDT and CDR2 as YNNKEL (reference sequence). The CDR3 loop spans 13 amino acids. Trimming left V 4 bases short and J 4 bases short, with 10 bases between. As DNA, the CDR3 is TGTGCCAGCAGCCTGCTCCCGGGCACTGAAGCTTTCTTT. This sequence encodes CASSLLPGTEAFF.

This clonotype has at least ten counts. This chain links TRBV10-2 with TRBJ1-1; TRBD1 is a possible D gene (6 bases). Germline V lookup: CDR1 WSHSY, CDR2 SAAADI. V shed 6 bases and J shed 4 bases, with 12 bases lying between them. The CDR3 consists of 13 residues. Here the CDR3 reads CASRDRPGTEAFF. As DNA, the CDR3 is TGCGCCAGCAGGGACAGACCCGGCACTGAAGCTTTCTTT.

This clonotype was detected once. V usage is TRBV5-1 and J usage is TRBJ1-1; D is ambiguous. The V end lost 4 bases, the J end lost 8 bases, and 18 bases lay between the germline ends. The CDR3 contains 14 residues. CDR1 SGHRS and CDR2 YFSETQ come from the germline V gene. For the CDR3, the DNA is TGCGCCAGCAGCATGACAATAGGCGGAGAAGAAGCTTTCTTT. Protein product: CASSMTIGGEEAFF. The whole variable domain, filled in from reference TRBV5-1 and TRBJ1-1, reads KAGVTQTPRYLIKTRGQQVTLSCSPISGHRSVSWYQQTPGQGLQFLFEYFSETQRNKGNFPGRFSGRQFSNSRSEMNVSTLELGDSALYLCASSMTIGGEEAFFGQGTRLTVV.

This clonotype showed up just a few times. The rearrangement joins TRBV12-3 or TRBV12-4 to TRBJ1-2, with 9 bases lining up with TRBD1. Losses at the gene ends were 5 bases for V and 2 bases for J; bases not matched to a gene: 3. The CDR3 contains 14 residues. DNA of the CDR3: TGTGCCAGCAGTGTTGGGACAGGGAACTATGGCTACACCTTC. It translates to CASSVGTGNYGYTF.

CDR3 region: CASSPRDRAPYEQYF. In DNA form, the CDR3 reads TGTGCCAGCTCACCACGGGACAGGGCTCCCTACGAGCAGTACTTC. The chain recombines TRBV18 with TRBJ2-7; TRBD1 matches 9 bases. Germline values: CDR1 KGHSH, CDR2 LQKENI. V shed 1 base and J 2 bases; nucleotides not matched to a gene: 3. This CDR3 is built from 15 residues.

V gene TRBV6-5 combines with J gene TRBJ1-1; D unresolved. The CDR3 is made up of 16 amino acids. V was shortened by 2 bases and J by 0 bases, with 13 bases between the two germline ends. Germline V gene sequence: CDR1 MNHEY, CDR2 SVGAGI. CDR3 loop: CASSYAKRRVNTEAFF. CDR3 bases: TGTGCCAGCAGTTACGCCAAGAGGCGGGTGAACACTGAAGCTTTCTTT.

The rearrangement links TRBV2 to TRBJ2-7, with D unclear. The CDR3 runs to 12 residues. The germline V gene has CDR1 SNHLY and CDR2 FYNNEI. Trimming pared 0 bases from V and 9 bases from J, leaving 9 bases between. CDR3 in amino acids: CASSEAGTLQYF. The CDR3, as DNA: TGTGCCAGCAGTGAAGCAGGAACCCTGCAGTACTTC.

The CDR3 loop is CSVRGLTATNEKLFF. The CDR3 DNA reads TGCAGCGTCAGGGGTTTAACTGCAACTAATGAAAAACTGTTTTTT. The chain uses TRBV29-1 and TRBJ1-4; D perhaps matches TRBD1 (6 bases). Germline CDR1 is SQVTM and CDR2 is ANQGSEA. CDR3 length: 15 amino acids. Trimming shortened V by 6 bases and J by 0 bases, and 14 bases separated the two germline ends.

The chain carries TRBV5-1 and TRBJ2-7, with unresolved D. The V end was cut by 2 bases, the J end by 0 bases, with 3 bases between. CDR1 and CDR2 from the germline V gene are SGHRS and YFSETQ. The CDR3 covers 12 residues. This chain's CDR3 is CASSLPSYEQYF. The CDR3 DNA sequence: TGCGCCAGCAGCTTACCCTCCTACGAGCAGTACTTC. The full variable domain, its missing parts supplied by reference TRBV5-1 and TRBJ2-7, is KAGVTQTPRYLIKTRGQQVTLSCSPISGHRSVSWYQQTPGQGLQFLFEYFSETQRNKGNFPGRFSGRQFSNSRSEMNVSTLELGDSALYLCASSLPSYEQYFGPGTRLTVT.

The chain uses TRBV5-1 and TRBJ1-6; 9 bases align to TRBD1. CDR3 length: 14 residues. The ends lost 6 bases at V and 7 bases at J; junction bases unmatched: 5. Germline V gene lookup returns CDR1 SGHRS and CDR2 YFSETQ. DNA for the CDR3: TGCGCCAGCACAAGACAGGGGGGAAATTCACCCCTCCACTTT. Translating it yields CASTRQGGNSPLHF.

This clonotype was seen many times. The chain has TRBV3-1 and TRBJ1-1, with D hard to call. V lost 2 bases to trimming and J lost 7 bases, with 5 bases between them. The CDR3 extends over 11 amino acids. Germline assignment: CDR1 LGHDT and CDR2 YNNKEL (reference sequence). In DNA form, the CDR3 reads TGTGCCAGCAGCCAATCCGGTGAAGCTTTCTTT. Translating gives CASSQSGEAFF. The full variable domain, rest sourced from reference TRBV3-1 and TRBJ1-1, is DTAVSQTPKYLVTQMGNDKSIKCEQNLGHDTMYWYKQDSKKFLKIMFSYNNKELIINETVPNRFSPKSPDKAHLNLHINSLELGDSAVYFCASSQSGEAFFGQGTRLTVV.

This clonotype was recorded a few times. The chain joins TRBV10-3 to TRBJ2-1, with 9 bases lining up with TRBD2. CDR1 is ENHRY, CDR2 SYGVKD, per germline. This CDR3 has 12 amino acids. V gave up 2 bases and J gave up 15 bases; unmatched junction bases: 5. In DNA form, the CDR3 reads TGTGCCATCAGTGAGACCGATAGCGGGAGGTTCTTC. Protein sequence: CAISETDSGRFF.

The genes are TRBV7-6 and TRBJ1-4, with a tentative D call TRBD1 (5 bases). The germline V gene encodes CDR1 SGHVS and CDR2 FNYEAQ. The germline V and J ends were trimmed by 2 bases and 3 bases, with 10 bases remaining between them. There are 15 residues in the CDR3. CDR3 region: CASSLSGGSNEKLFF. In nucleotides, the CDR3 is TGTGCCAGCAGCTTAAGTGGGGGTTCTAATGAAAAACTGTTTTTT.

This chain connects TRBV11-2 to TRBJ2-3; the D gene is possibly TRBD2 (6 bases). CDR3 length equals 12 residues. Trimming stripped 1 base from V and 8 bases from J, with 7 bases between. Germline CDR1 reads SGHAT; CDR2 reads FQNNGV. This CDR3 reads CASSLARGTQYF. The CDR3 nucleotides read TGTGCCAGCAGCTTAGCGCGGGGTACGCAGTATTTT.

This clonotype was found many times. The rearrangement joins TRBV5-1 to TRBJ2-5; D not certain. CDR3 length: 11 amino acids. V was pared by 5 bases and J by 1 base, with 3 bases between. Germline-derived CDR1 and CDR2 are SGHRS and YFSETQ. In nucleotides, the CDR3 is TGCGCCAGCAGATCCCAAGAGACCCAGTACTTC. Translated, it gives CASRSQETQYF.

This clonotype has only a few counts. V gene TRBV4-1 combines with J gene TRBJ2-1; possibly TRBD2 for D (6 bases). Per germline, CDR1 MGHRA and CDR2 YSYEKL. The CDR3 length is 13 residues. V shed 4 bases and J shed 12 bases, with 16 bases lying between them. CDR3 residues: CASSPLGLARQFF. The CDR3 DNA follows: TGCGCCAGCAGCCCCTTGGGACTGGCCCGGCAGTTCTTC.

There are a few counts of this clonotype. The rearrangement joins TRBV6-4 to TRBJ2-7; the D is unclear. Trimming shortened V by 3 bases and J by 9 bases, and 15 bases separated the two germline ends. Germline CDR1 reads MRHNA; CDR2 reads SNTAGT. There are 13 residues in the CDR3. The CDR3 DNA reads as TGTGCCAGCAGTGAACTACAATCTAAGGGGCAGTACTTC. This gives the protein CASSELQSKGQYF.